This passage covers 4 T cell receptor beta chains from one sample sequenced in a study of blood T cell repertoires in COVID-19. TCRdb keeps only in-frame clones here, not all; method: immunoSEQ multiplex PCR. This table holds roughly 250,000 clones, around 90% found once. The sample was peripheral blood. These receptors originate from a man aged 60 to 69 who had recovered from COVID-19.

The chain has TRBV9 and TRBJ1-2; D is perhaps TRBD1 (6 bases). The CDR3 covers 14 residues. V was cut by 0 bases and J by 3 bases, with 9 bases left in between. Germline V CDR1 and CDR2: SGDLS, YYNGEE. The CDR3 region has the DNA TGTGCCAGCAGCGTAGAGGGGGATTACTATGGCTACACCTTC. This sequence encodes CASSVEGDYYGYTF.

This chain joins TRBV24-1 and TRBJ1-5; weak D call: TRBD1 (5 bases). CDR3 size: 12 residues. CDR1 is KGHDR and CDR2 is SFDVKD in the germline V gene. V lost 9 bases to trimming and J lost 1 base, with 6 bases between them. This CDR3 reads CATGGSNQPQHF. The CDR3 nucleotides read TGTGCCACCGGGGGGAGCAATCAGCCCCAGCATTTT.

A note on this clone: Additional DNA sequences in this sample encode the identical CDR3. The chain couples TRBV6-5 to TRBJ1-2, with 7 bases fitting TRBD1. Germline CDR1 is MNHEY and CDR2 is SVGAGI. The CDR3 contains 13 residues. J gave up 6 bases and V 2 bases, and 3 bases lay outside the gene matches. CDR3 nucleotides: TGTGCCAGCAGTTACGGGCAGGGGGATGGCTACACCTTC. Protein product: CASSYGQGDGYTF.

The chain employs TRBV19 and TRBJ2-5; 12 nucleotides match TRBD2. V was pared by 3 bases and J by 4 bases, with 6 bases of the junction left unmatched. Per germline, CDR1 LNHDA and CDR2 SQIVND (reference sequence). This CDR3 spans 16 amino acids. This CDR3 reads CASSMRLAGGGETQYF. For the CDR3, the DNA is TGTGCCAGTAGTATGCGGCTAGCGGGGGGGGGAGAGACCCAGTACTTC.